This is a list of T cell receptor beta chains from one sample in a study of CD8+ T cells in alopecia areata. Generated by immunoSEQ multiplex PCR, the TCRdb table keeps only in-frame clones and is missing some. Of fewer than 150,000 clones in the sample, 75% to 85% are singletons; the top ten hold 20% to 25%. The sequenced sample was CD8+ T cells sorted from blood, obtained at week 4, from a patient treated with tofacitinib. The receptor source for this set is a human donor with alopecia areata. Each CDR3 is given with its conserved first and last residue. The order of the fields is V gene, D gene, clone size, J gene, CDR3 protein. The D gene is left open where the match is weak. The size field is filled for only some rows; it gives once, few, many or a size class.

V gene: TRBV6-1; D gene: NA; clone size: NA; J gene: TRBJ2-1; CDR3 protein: CASMEGTNEQFF
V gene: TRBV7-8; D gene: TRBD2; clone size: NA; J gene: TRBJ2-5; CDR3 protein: CASASLAVRETQYF
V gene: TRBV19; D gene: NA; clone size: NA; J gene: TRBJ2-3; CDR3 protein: CASSVGTGSTDTQYF
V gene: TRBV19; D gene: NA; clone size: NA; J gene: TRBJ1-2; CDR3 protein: CASRSRGLWHGYTF
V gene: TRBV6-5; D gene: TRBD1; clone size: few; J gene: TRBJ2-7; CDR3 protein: CASSPGTGIYEQYF
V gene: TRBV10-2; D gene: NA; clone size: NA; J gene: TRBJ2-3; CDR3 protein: CASSLPLEDTQYF
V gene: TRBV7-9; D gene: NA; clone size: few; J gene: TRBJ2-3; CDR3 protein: CASSPDRDSQDTQYF
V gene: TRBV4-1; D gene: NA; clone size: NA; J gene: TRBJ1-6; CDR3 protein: CASSRVRDTYNSPLHF
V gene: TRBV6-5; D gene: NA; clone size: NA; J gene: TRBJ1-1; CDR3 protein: CASSYSPRGVTEAFF
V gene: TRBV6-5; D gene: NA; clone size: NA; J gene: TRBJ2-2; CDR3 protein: CASSFIGELFF
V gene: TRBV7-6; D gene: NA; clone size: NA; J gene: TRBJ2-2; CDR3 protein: CASSLDVLSYTGELFF
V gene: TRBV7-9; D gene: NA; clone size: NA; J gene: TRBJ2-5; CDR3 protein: CASSLAETQYF
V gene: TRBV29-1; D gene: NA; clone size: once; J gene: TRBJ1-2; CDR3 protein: CSVEAGVSYGYTF
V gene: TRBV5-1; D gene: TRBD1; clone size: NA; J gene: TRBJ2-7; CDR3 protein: CASSPLEDRTDPSYEQYF
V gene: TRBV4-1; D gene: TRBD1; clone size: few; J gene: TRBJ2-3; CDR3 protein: CASSQLEWGDQGAGDTQYF
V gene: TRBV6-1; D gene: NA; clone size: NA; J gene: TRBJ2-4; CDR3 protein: CASSEPDTEYF
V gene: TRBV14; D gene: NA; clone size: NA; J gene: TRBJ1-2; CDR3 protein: CASSPWPYYGYTF
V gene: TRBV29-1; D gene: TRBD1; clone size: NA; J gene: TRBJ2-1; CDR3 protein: CSVDGTGVNEQFF
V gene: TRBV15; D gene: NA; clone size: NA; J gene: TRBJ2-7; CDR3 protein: CATSRDRVIVSEQYF
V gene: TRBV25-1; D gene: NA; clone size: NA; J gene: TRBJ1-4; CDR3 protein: CASSEGVDEKLFF
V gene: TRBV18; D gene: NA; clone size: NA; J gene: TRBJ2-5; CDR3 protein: CASSPGAMQETQYF
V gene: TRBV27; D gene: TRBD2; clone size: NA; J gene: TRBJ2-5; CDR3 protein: CASSLGAGVETQYF
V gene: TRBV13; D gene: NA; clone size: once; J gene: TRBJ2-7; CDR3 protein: CASSLDGAPYEQYF
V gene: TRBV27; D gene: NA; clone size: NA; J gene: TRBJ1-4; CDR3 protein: CASRRWSSSNNEKLFF
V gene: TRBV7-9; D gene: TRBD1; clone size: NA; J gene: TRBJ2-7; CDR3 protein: CASSPTRDSSYEQYF